The entry below describes one T cell receptor (beta chain). Its specificity is unknown. This record comes from a study of human T cells and chemical hapten exposure. Study-level results: Clustering by CDR3 similarity yielded significantly more large clusters from expanded TCRs than controls. There was a positive correlation between PT1 expanded TCR counts and patch test score.

Separate cDNA molecules received unique molecular identifiers, which the library attached to them. TCRdb re-derived calls from the RACE reads in MiXCR, one entry per CDR3 protein. The sample holds 95,000 or so distinct CDR3 sequences; roughly an eighth are singletons and the top ten take 2.5% to 4%. The time point here: patch test 2, 6 weeks after DPC sensitization. Treatment noted: therapeutic diphenylcyclopropenone sensitization with weekly scalp DPC. The clonotype originates from a woman in her thirties or forties with alopecia areata. Some clones in this sample may be carry-over from other donors' samples. The starting material was whole blood, obtained in connection with sensitization to the hapten diphenylcyclopropenone (DPC).

CDR3 region: CASSDRASGSSDTQYF. DNA for the CDR3: TGTGCCAGCAGCGATCGAGCTAGCGGGAGTTCAGATACGCAGTATTTT. This chain joins TRBV6-5 and TRBJ2-3; 10 bases are shared with TRBD2. The ends lost 6 bases at V and 4 bases at J; junction bases unmatched: 10. The CDR3 totals 16 residues. CDR1 is MNHEY and CDR2 is SVGAGI in the germline V gene.